This T cell receptor (beta chain) is drawn from a study of CD8+ T cells in alopecia areata (dated by TCRdb to 2017 to 2018). Study-wide context: The treated patients took part in an open-label pilot trial in which moderate-to-severe alopecia areata was treated with oral tofacitinib at 5 to 10 mg twice daily. Tofacitinib was administered for 6 to 18 months, and 6 months of follow-up off drug were then conducted to assess delayed response and recurrence. In treated patients, disease severity was measured using the SALT score, which gives the percentage of scalp surface area affected. The study used high-throughput TCRbeta sequencing to examine T cell clonal expansion in alopecia areata, in both the C3H/HeJ mouse model and human patients. On the human side, TCRbeta sequencing was run on scalp tissue and on sorted CD4+ and CD8+ peripheral blood T cells from healthy controls and from alopecia areata patients with either patchy or totalis/universalis disease. Biopsies were taken from tofacitinib-treated patients at baseline and again at 4 and 24 weeks into treatment, and several of those patients also had a later scalp biopsy. Scalp clonality was compared across normal scalp (n=4), patchy alopecia areata scalp (n=8), and alopecia totalis/universalis scalp (n=8). RNA was extracted with the PAXgene miRNA kit for fixed scalp, the miRNeasy kit for PBMCs, and the RNeasy kit for mouse skin. immunoSEQ multiplex PCR using 35 Vbeta forward primers and 13 Jbeta reverse primers was used to amplify TCRbeta CDR3 regions. Findings and caveats that apply to the study as a whole: Compared with normal scalp, lesional scalp had higher clonality and more expanded CD8+ clones, particularly in alopecia totalis/universalis, a pattern that suggests antigenic drive. Tofacitinib significantly decreased scalp clonality and the number of expanded CD8+ clones among the top 100 scalp clones. Unlike mouse skin, which is dominated by gammadelta T cells, normal human skin has resident alphabeta T cells that are also sequenced, and this complicates analysis of the scalp TCR repertoire. Because the treated cohort was small and had just a single nonresponder, larger studies are needed to establish links between baseline CD8+ expansion and response. During tofacitinib treatment, many expanded lesional clones remained in scalp and blood, and this persistence may partly explain relapse after treatment is stopped. Compared with mice, TCR sequences shared between patients were less clear, possibly partly because of HLA diversity across the patient population.

In light of the paper, this sample's time point label describes: 20 to 30 weeks on oral tofacitinib. The meaning of the sample's treatment or condition label: oral pan-JAK inhibitor, 5-10 mg twice daily. Peripheral blood and lesional scalp punch biopsies were obtained from patients with alopecia areata. After PBMCs were isolated by density centrifugation and stained for CD3, CD4 and CD8, a FACSAria was used to sort CD4+ and CD8+ T cells. The method was the immunoSEQ multiplex PCR assay. For TCR sequencing, RNA was extracted from every sample and reverse transcribed into cDNA to serve as template. First-strand cDNA was synthesized with SuperScript III using a 2:1 mix of oligo-dT and random hexamers. A synthetic immune receptor repertoire was used to gauge amplification bias, and whatever bias remained was removed computationally. The study's own analysis went as follows. Raw reads were preprocessed for error removal, and CDR3 was defined according to IMGT conventions as running from the conserved cysteine to phenylalanine. Clonality was computed by normalizing Shannon entropy by log2 of the number of productive unique TCRs and subtracting the result from 1. Whether scalp clones were CD4 or CD8 was inferred by matching scalp TCRbeta sequences against CD4 and CD8 repertoires sorted from blood. What TCRdb holds here is the immuneACCESS table cut down to in-frame rearrangements. Part of the clones is not present; checked against another copy, under half of the missing clones reflect an unresolved V gene, and the others are unexplained. That table is the source of V, J and clone size, and D and trimming were worked out from the DNA. Counted in this sample were under 150,000 clones; roughly three fifths of them appeared once. The top ten clonotypes cover under 3.5% of the sample.

Notes on this clone: What this receptor recognizes is not known. No per-base quality is available; no much larger clone lies one base away.

V loses 5 bases of germline sequence and J loses 4 bases, and the interval between the two ends is 8 bases. CDR1 and CDR2 were assigned from the germline V gene as SGHAT and FQNNGV. The CDR3, cysteine through phenylalanine, is 12 amino acids long. The CDR3 DNA has 36 bases and is translated from base 1. The chain uses TRBV11-2 and TRBJ1-2; the best D guess is TRBD1, with 5 bases matching. The sample in question was CD4+ T cells sorted from blood, obtained at week 24, from a patient treated with tofacitinib. The source is a human donor with alopecia areata. The nucleotide sequence is given as TGTGCCAGCAGCCTCGACAGCTATGGCTACACCTTC. Protein translation: CASSLDSYGYTF.